This T cell receptor beta chain was documented in a study of radiation and T cells in renal cell carcinoma. With 4 bases clipped from V and 6 bases from J, the junction kept 8 bases outside the gene matches. Germline assignment: CDR1 MNHNS and CDR2 SASEGT. CDR3 length equals 15 residues. This clone is a singleton in its sample. Time point defined: baseline pretreatment blood. The treatment was: 15 Gy SBRT to primary tumor, nephrectomy 4 weeks later. After SBRT, blood was collected at 2 and 4 weeks, plus baseline. The assay was immunoSEQ multiplex PCR, and TCRdb's table has in-frame clones only and misses some. This table has 90,000 to 95,000 clones, approximately 83% appearing once.

The sequence was collected from a man in his sixties with renal cell carcinoma. The gene calls are TRBV6-1 and TRBJ2-2; 7 nucleotides align to TRBD1. This specimen consisted of blood, obtained from a patient whose treatment included radiotherapy and nephrectomy. CDR3 protein: CASSGRNRGAGELFF. CDR3 sequence (DNA): TGTGCCAGCAGTGGTCGAAACAGGGGTGCCGGGGAGCTGTTTTTT.